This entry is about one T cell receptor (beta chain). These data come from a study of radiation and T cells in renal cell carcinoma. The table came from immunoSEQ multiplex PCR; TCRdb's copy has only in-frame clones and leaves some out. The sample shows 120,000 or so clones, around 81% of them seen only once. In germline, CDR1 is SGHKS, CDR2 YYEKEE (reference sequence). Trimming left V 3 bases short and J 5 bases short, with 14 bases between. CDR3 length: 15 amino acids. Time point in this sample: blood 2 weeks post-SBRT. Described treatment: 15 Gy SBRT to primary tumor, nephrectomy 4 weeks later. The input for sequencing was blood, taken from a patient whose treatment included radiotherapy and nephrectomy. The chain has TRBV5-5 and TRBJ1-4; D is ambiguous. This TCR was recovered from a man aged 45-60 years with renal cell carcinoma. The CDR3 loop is CASSSKLTINEKLFF. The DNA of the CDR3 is TGTGCCAGCAGCTCAAAGCTCACAATCAATGAAAAACTGTTTTTT. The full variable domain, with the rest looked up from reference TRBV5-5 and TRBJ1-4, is DAGVTQSPTHLIKTRGQQVTLRCSPISGHKSVSWYQQVLGQGPQFIFQYYEKEERGRGNFPDRFSARQFPNYSSELNVNALLLGDSALYLCASSSKLTINEKLFFGSGTQLSVL.